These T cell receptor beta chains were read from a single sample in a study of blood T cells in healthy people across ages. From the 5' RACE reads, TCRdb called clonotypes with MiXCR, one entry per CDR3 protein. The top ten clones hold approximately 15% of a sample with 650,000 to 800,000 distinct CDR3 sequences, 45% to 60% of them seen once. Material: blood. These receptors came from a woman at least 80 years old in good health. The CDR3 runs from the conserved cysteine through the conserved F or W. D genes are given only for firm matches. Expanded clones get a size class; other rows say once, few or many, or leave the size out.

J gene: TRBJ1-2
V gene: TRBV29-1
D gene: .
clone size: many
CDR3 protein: CSVGAVYGYTF
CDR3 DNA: TGCAGCGTTGGGGCAGTATATGGCTACACCTTC

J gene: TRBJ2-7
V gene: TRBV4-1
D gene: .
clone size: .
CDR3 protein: CASSQIQDFNEQYF
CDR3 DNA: TGCGCCAGCAGCCAAATACAGGACTTTAACGAGCAGTACTTC

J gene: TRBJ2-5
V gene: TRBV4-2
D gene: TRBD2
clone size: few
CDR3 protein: CVSSQGAGAIETQYF
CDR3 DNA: TGTGTCAGCAGCCAAGGAGCGGGAGCTATAGAGACCCAGTACTTC

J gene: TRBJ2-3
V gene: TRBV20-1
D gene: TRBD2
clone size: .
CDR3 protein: CSAFWATSGTETQYF
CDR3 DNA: TGCAGTGCTTTCTGGGCCACTAGCGGCACAGAGACGCAGTATTTT

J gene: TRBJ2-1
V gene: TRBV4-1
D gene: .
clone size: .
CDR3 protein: CASSQERGGWGGEQFF
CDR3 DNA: TGCGCCAGCAGCCAAGAGCGGGGCGGCTGGGGTGGTGAGCAGTTCTTC

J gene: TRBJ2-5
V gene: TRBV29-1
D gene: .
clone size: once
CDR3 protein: CSVQGGETQYF
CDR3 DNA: TGCAGCGTACAGGGAGGAGAGACCCAGTACTTC

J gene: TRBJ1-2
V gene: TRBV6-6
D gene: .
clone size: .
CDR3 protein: CASSYSMSPGAIYGYTF
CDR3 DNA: TGTGCCAGCAGTTACTCCATGAGCCCGGGGGCTATCTATGGCTACACCTTC

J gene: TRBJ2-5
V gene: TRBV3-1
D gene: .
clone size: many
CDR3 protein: CASSRDQETQYF
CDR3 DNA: TGCGCCAGCAGCAGGGACCAAGAGACCCAGTACTTC

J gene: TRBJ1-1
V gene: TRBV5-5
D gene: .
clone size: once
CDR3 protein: CASSKPGPTEAFF
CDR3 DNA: TGTGCCAGCAGCAAACCGGGACCCACTGAAGCTTTCTTT

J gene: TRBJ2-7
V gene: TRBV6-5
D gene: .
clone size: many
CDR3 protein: CASSYSEPYEQYF
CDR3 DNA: TGTGCCAGCAGCTACTCCGAACCTTACGAGCAGTACTTC

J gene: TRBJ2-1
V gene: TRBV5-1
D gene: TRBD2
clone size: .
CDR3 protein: CASSLYGGDYNQQFF
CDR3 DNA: TGCGCCAGCAGCTTATACGGGGGGGATTACAATCAACAGTTCTTC